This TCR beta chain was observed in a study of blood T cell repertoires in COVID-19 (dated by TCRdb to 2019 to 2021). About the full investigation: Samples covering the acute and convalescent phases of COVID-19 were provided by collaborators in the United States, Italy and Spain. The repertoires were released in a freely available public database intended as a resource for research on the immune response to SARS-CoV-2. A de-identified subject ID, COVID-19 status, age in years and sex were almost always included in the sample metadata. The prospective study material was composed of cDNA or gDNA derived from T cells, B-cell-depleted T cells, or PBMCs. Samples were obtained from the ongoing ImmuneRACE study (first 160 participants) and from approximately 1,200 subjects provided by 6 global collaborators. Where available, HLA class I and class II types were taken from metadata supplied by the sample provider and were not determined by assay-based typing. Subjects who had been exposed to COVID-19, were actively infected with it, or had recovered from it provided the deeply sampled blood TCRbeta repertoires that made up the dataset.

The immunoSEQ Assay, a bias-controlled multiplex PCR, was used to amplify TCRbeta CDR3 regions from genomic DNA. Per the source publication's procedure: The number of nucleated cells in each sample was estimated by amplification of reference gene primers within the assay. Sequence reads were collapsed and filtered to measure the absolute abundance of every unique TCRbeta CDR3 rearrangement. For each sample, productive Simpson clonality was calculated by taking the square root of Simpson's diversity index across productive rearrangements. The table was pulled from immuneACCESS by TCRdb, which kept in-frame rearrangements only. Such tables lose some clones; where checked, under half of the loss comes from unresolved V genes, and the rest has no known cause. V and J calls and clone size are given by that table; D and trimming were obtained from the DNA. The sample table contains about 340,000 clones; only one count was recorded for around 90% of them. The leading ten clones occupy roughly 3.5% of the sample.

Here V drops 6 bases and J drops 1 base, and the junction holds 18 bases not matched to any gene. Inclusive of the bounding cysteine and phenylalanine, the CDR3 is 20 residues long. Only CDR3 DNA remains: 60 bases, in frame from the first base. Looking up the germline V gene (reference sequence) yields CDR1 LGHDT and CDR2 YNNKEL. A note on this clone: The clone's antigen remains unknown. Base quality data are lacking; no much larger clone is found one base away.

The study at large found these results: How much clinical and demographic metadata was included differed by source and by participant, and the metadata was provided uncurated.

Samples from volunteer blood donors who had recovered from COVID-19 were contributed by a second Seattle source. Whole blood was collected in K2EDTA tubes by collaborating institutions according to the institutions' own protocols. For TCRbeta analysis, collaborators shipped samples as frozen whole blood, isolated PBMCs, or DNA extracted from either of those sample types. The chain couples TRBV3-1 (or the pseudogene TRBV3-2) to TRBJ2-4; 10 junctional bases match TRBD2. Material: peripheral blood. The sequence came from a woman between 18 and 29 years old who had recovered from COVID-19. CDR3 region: CASRSDRAGGPLTAKNIQYF. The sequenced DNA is TGTGCCAGCAGGAGCGATAGAGCGGGAGGGCCTTTAACGGCCAAAAACATTCAGTACTTC.